A selection of T cell receptor beta chains follows, all from one sample in a study of cytomegalovirus exposure and HLA in healthy donors. Profiling relied on immunoSEQ multiplex PCR, and the TCRdb table lists in-frame clones only, not all of them. The sample lists 75,000 to 90,000 clones, 74% seen once, with about 22% in the top ten. Material: PBMCs. The receptors come from a man aged 25-45 years in good health and CMV-seropositive. The CDR3 runs from the conserved cysteine through the conserved F or W. Fields, in order: V gene, clone size, D gene, J gene, CDR3 protein, CDR3 DNA. The D gene is left open where the match is weak. Rows may omit the clone size; those that give it use once, few, many or a size class.

TRBV7-3,.,TRBD2,TRBJ2-2,CASSLNSGTGELFF,TGTGCCAGCAGCCTAAATAGCGGGACCGGGGAGCTGTTTTTT
TRBV6-6,.,.,TRBJ2-5,CASSYGGRETQYF,TGTGCCAGCAGTTACGGGGGGAGGGAGACCCAGTACTTC
TRBV6-4,few,.,TRBJ1-2,CASSPEEGTYGYTF,TGTGCCAGCAGCCCGGAGGAGGGCACCTATGGCTACACCTTC
TRBV10-1,.,TRBD1,TRBJ1-1,CASSEFPGTGSEAFF,TGCGCCAGCAGTGAGTTTCCCGGGACAGGGTCTGAAGCTTTCTTT
TRBV5-1,.,.,TRBJ1-1,CASSGLRSTEAFF,TGCGCCAGCAGCGGACTTCGGAGCACTGAAGCTTTCTTT
TRBV25-1,.,TRBD1,TRBJ2-2,CASSESDRGRTGELFF,TGTGCCAGCAGTGAGTCCGACAGGGGGCGCACCGGGGAGCTGTTTTTT
TRBV6-1,.,.,TRBJ2-7,CASSEVRQTYEQYF,TGTGCCAGCAGTGAGGTCCGGCAGACATACGAGCAGTACTTC
TRBV4-2,.,TRBD2,TRBJ2-1,CASSPQTGLAGGPQFF,TGTGCCAGCAGCCCCCAGACAGGGCTAGCGGGAGGGCCGCAGTTCTTC
TRBV5-1,few,.,TRBJ1-4,CASSSNTLANEKLFF,TGCGCCAGCAGCTCGAACACCTTGGCCAATGAAAAACTGTTTTTT
TRBV15,.,.,TRBJ1-5,CATSRGAGRQPQHF,TGTGCCACCAGCAGAGGTGCGGGGCGTCAGCCCCAGCATTTT
TRBV7-2,.,TRBD2,TRBJ2-7,CASSLDGGLAGGSYEQYF,TGTGCCAGCAGCTTAGACGGAGGACTAGCGGGAGGCTCCTACGAGCAGTACTTC
TRBV4-2,.,TRBD2,TRBJ2-3,CASSQALGLAGGRDTQYF,TGTGCCAGCAGCCAGGCCCTGGGACTAGCGGGGGGCCGAGATACGCAGTATTTT
TRBV6-5,.,TRBD2,TRBJ2-3,CASSPSGGSEDTQYF,TGTGCCAGCAGTCCTAGCGGGGGGTCCGAAGATACGCAGTATTTT
TRBV2,few,.,TRBJ1-1,CASTSGRGEYTEAFF,TGTGCCAGCACCAGCGGCCGGGGGGAATACACTGAAGCTTTCTTT
TRBV29-1,.,TRBD2,TRBJ2-3,CSVEDLAGPSTDTQYF,TGCAGCGTTGAAGATTTAGCGGGGCCAAGCACAGATACGCAGTATTTT
TRBV16,.,.,TRBJ1-1,CASNRRLTGPSIDTEAFF,TGTGCCAGTAACCGGCGCCTAACAGGGCCTTCGATAGACACTGAAGCTTTCTTT
TRBV4-1,.,TRBD1,TRBJ2-1,CASSPYRGLRYNEQFF,TGCGCCAGCAGCCCGTACAGGGGTCTACGATACAATGAGCAGTTCTTC
TRBV19,.,TRBD2,TRBJ2-1,CASSIAGSGLAGVNNEQFF,TGTGCCAGTAGTATCGCCGGTTCGGGACTAGCGGGGGTCAACAATGAGCAGTTCTTC
TRBV27,.,.,TRBJ1-2,CASSLKQGYGYTF,TGTGCCAGCAGTTTAAAGCAGGGGTATGGCTACACCTTC
TRBV9,.,TRBD2,TRBJ2-7,CASSVTTSGPYEQYF,TGTGCCAGCAGCGTAACGACTAGCGGACCCTACGAGCAGTACTTC
TRBV6-5,once,.,TRBJ2-7,CASSRSSYEQYF,TGTGCCAGCAGTCGCAGCTCCTACGAGCAGTACTTC
TRBV5-1,once,.,TRBJ1-1,CASSRGTAEAFF,TGCGCCAGCAGCAGGGGTACAGCTGAAGCTTTCTTT
TRBV2,.,TRBD1,TRBJ1-4,CASSVQGGVGEKLFF,TGTGCCAGCAGTGTTCAGGGGGGAGTTGGTGAAAAACTGTTTTTT
TRBV4-1,.,.,TRBJ2-7,CASSQGTGTYEQYF,TGCGCCAGCAGCCAAGGGACGGGAACCTACGAGCAGTACTTC
TRBV5-8,.,.,TRBJ2-2,CATWQWGPNTGELFF,TGTGCCACCTGGCAGTGGGGCCCGAACACCGGGGAGCTGTTTTTT
TRBV27,.,TRBD2,TRBJ2-7,CASRSLLAFFKSGEPYEQYF,TGTGCCAGCAGATCCTTACTAGCGTTCTTTAAGAGTGGCGAACCCTACGAGCAGTACTTC
TRBV6-5,.,TRBD1,TRBJ2-5,CASNLQGAQETQYF,TGTGCCAGCAATCTACAGGGGGCGCAAGAGACCCAGTACTTC
TRBV28,.,TRBD2,TRBJ2-5,CASSFTSAQETQYF,TGTGCCAGCAGTTTTACTAGCGCCCAAGAGACCCAGTACTTC
TRBV28,.,.,TRBJ1-4,CASTPGGPNIEKLFF,TGTGCCAGCACCCCGGGAGGGCCCAACATAGAAAAACTGTTTTTT
TRBV6-5,few,.,TRBJ2-7,CATSRAPTGYEQYF,TGTGCCACCAGCAGGGCCCCGACGGGCTACGAGCAGTACTTC
TRBV7-9,many,TRBD1,TRBJ1-1,CASSPPDRQNTEAFF,TGTGCCAGCAGCCCCCCGGACAGGCAGAACACTGAAGCTTTCTTT
TRBV6-5,.,TRBD2,TRBJ2-5,CASSYSPSGGQETQYF,TGTGCCAGCAGTTACTCTCCTAGCGGGGGCCAAGAGACCCAGTACTTC
TRBV4-3,.,TRBD1,TRBJ2-7,CASSQIYTGTGIPYEQYF,TGCGCCAGCAGCCAGATTTATACCGGGACAGGGATCCCCTACGAGCAGTACTTC
TRBV29-1,few,.,TRBJ2-5,CSVWGQETQYF,TGCAGCGTTTGGGGGCAGGAGACCCAGTACTTC
TRBV7-2,.,TRBD2,TRBJ2-5,CASSSGLAGGYLETQYF,TGTGCCAGCAGCTCGGGGCTAGCGGGAGGGTACCTTGAGACCCAGTACTTC
TRBV2,few,TRBD2,TRBJ2-2,CASRAGGVTGELFF,TGTGCCAGCAGAGCGGGGGGCGTTACCGGGGAGCTGTTTTTT
TRBV4-1,.,TRBD1,TRBJ2-3,CASSQTDRGFTDTQYF,TGCGCCAGCAGCCAAACGGACAGGGGATTCACAGATACGCAGTATTTT
TRBV6-1,.,.,TRBJ1-6,CASSELGRGDNSPLHF,TGTGCCAGCAGTGAATTAGGCAGGGGAGATAATTCACCCCTCCACTTT
TRBV5-1,.,TRBD1,TRBJ2-5,CASSRAETGYQETQYF,TGCGCCAGCAGCCGTGCGGAGACAGGGTACCAAGAGACCCAGTACTTC
TRBV4-1,.,.,TRBJ2-3,CASSQESHGDTQYF,TGCGCCAGCAGCCAAGAATCCCATGGCGATACGCAGTATTTT